One sample yielded the 18 T cell receptor beta chains listed below, sequenced in a study of Tregs in tolerant kidney transplant recipients. Profiling relied on immunoSEQ multiplex PCR, and the TCRdb table lists in-frame clones only, not all of them. Its listing shows tens of thousands of clones. The sequences come from CD4+ T cells from blood, collected before the transplant. These receptors were taken from a human donor who received a combined kidney and bone marrow transplant.

Concerning this clone: Sequencing ends 3 residues short of the CDR3 end; the germline J gene provides the rest. The rearrangement uses TRBV5-1 and TRBJ1-3; D not certain. In germline, CDR1 is SGHRS, CDR2 YFSETQ. V lost 4 bases to trimming and J lost 0 bases, with 8 bases between them. This CDR3 comprises 14 residues. The part of the CDR3 DNA that was read is TGCGCCAGCAGCGAAGGGCTCTCTGGAAACACC. Protein product: CASSEGLSGNT. The whole CDR3 sequence is CASSEGLSGNTIYF. Based on the CDR3 plus reference TRBV5-1 and TRBJ1-3, the full variable domain is KAGVTQTPRYLIKTRGQQVTLSCSPISGHRSVSWYQQTPGQGLQFLFEYFSETQRNKGNFPGRFSGRQFSNSRSEMNVSTLELGDSALYLCASSEGLSGNTIYFGEGSWLTVV.

A note on this clone: From the germline J gene comes the end of the CDR3, since the read stops 3 residues before it. The V call is TRBV18, the J call TRBJ1-2; D gene unclear. Looked up from germline, CDR1 is KGHSH and CDR2 is LQKENI. Trimming cost V 3 bases and J 5 bases, with 13 bases left between them. This CDR3 region has 14 residues. Incomplete CDR3 DNA: TGTGCCAGCTCACCGGCGGCAGCTCATTATGGC. This codes for CASSPAAAHYG. The whole CDR3 region reads CASSPAAAHYGYTF.

A note on this clone: The read finishes 3 residues shy of the CDR3 end, and the germline J gene is used to complete it. The chain is built from TRBV11-2 and TRBJ2-5; TRBD1 matches 11 bases. Germline-derived CDR1 and CDR2 are SGHAT and FQNNGV. CDR3 length equals 14 residues. The V gene end was trimmed by 8 bases and the J gene end by 5 bases; junction bases not matched to a gene: 7. Partial CDR3 DNA: TGTGCCAGCGGCCGGGACAGGGGGATGGAGACC. Translation gives CASGRDRGMET. In full, the CDR3 is CASGRDRGMETQYF.

Comment on this clone: One end of the junction fails to match germline, which may point to a read error. The read halts 3 residues ahead of the CDR3 end, with the missing end drawn from the germline J gene. The rearrangement uses TRBV7-9 and TRBJ1-4; D call uncertain. This CDR3 comprises 14 residues. Germline V CDR1 and CDR2: SEHNR, FQNEAQ (reference sequence). CDR3 DNA, as far as it was read: TGTGCCAGCAGCCCCCCCCCGACTAACGAAAAA. Encoded protein: CASSPPPTNEK. The full CDR3 protein reads CASSPPPTNEKLFF.

With respect to this clone: The read falls 3 residues short of the CDR3 end, and the missing part is taken from the germline J gene. The chain has TRBV29-1 and TRBJ1-3; TRBD1 might be the D (6 bases). The CDR3 runs to 13 residues. The V and J ends lost 5 bases and 3 bases respectively, with 11 bases between them. CDR1 is SQVTM, CDR2 ANQGSEA, per germline. The sequenced part of the CDR3 DNA is TGCAGCGTTTCGACAGGCCGTGGAAACACC. Its translation: CSVSTGRGNT. The entire CDR3 reads CSVSTGRGNTIYF.

As for this clone: The read ends 3 residues early relative to the CDR3; the germline J gene fills the gap. The V call is TRBV19, the J call TRBJ2-7, with 9 bases fitting TRBD1. The germline gives CDR1 LNHDA, CDR2 SQIVND (reference sequence). V lost 5 bases to trimming and J lost 0 bases; unmatched junction nucleotides: 17. CDR3 length equals 19 residues. CDR3 amino acids: CASSLRLNIQGANSYEQYF. Partial CDR3 DNA: TGTGCCAGTAGTCTCCGACTCAATATACAGGGGGCGAACTCCTACGAG.

With regard to this clone: The CDR3 extends 3 residues past the end of the read, so its final part is completed from the germline J gene. The chain recombines TRBV18 with TRBJ1-1, with TRBD1 matching 8 bases. The CDR3 extends over 14 amino acids. The germline gives CDR1 KGHSH, CDR2 LQKENI. The CDR3 bases that were read are TGTGCCAGCTCACCACCGGACAGGGAACATTTA. It is translated as CASSPPDREHL. The complete CDR3 protein is CASSPPDREHLAFF.

With regard to this clone: The sequence runs out 3 residues before the end of the CDR3; the remainder is reconstructed from the germline J gene. The chain combines TRBV19 with TRBJ2-3; no definite D call. Germline lookup yields CDR1 LNHDA and CDR2 SQIVND (reference sequence). V was clipped by 6 bases and J by 5 bases, with 12 bases between them. This CDR3 is 13 amino acids long. This CDR3 is CASSPLQKDTQYF. CDR3 bases read: TGTGCCAGTAGCCCCCTTCAGAAAGATACG.

Regarding this clone: Read data end 3 residues before the CDR3 end; the end is taken from the germline J gene. The J gene is TRBJ2-1, the V gene TRBV7-7, with 15 positions matching TRBD2. The CDR3 length is 18 residues. The V gene's germline CDR1 is SSHAT and CDR2 FNYEAQ (reference sequence). The V segment lost 5 bases and the J segment 6 bases; nucleotides outside the gene matches: 11. CDR3 amino acids: CASSLGLAGGGAGNEQFF. The CDR3 bases that were read are TGTGCCAGCAGCCTCGGACTAGCGGGAGGGGGAGCTGGCAATGAG.

About this clone itself: The CDR3 extends 3 residues past the end of the read, so its final part is completed from the germline J gene. The chain recombines TRBV6-2 or TRBV6-3 with TRBJ2-7; 8 nucleotides align to TRBD2. The ends lost 6 bases at V and 2 bases at J; junction bases unmatched: 6. Germline V gene data show CDR1 as MNHEY and CDR2 as SVGEGT. CDR3 length: 14 residues. The CDR3: CASRATSGPYEQYF. The DNA read from the CDR3 is TGTGCCAGCAGAGCCACTAGCGGACCCTACGAG.

Turning to this clone: From the germline J gene comes the end of the CDR3, since the read stops 3 residues before it. The rearrangement uses TRBV6-1 and TRBJ1-2; 7 bases fit TRBD1. V was clipped by 4 bases and J by 0 bases; unmatched bases: 5. The CDR3 consists of 15 residues. Germline V gene lookup returns CDR1 MNHNS and CDR2 SASEGT. The CDR3 sequence is CASSVSRGSNYGYTF. CDR3 DNA, as far as it was read: TGTGCCAGCAGTGTTTCCAGGGGGTCTAACTATGGC.

A remark on this clone: From the germline J gene comes the end of the CDR3, since the read stops 3 residues before it. The chain has TRBV10-3 and TRBJ1-6, with no clear D. CDR1 is ENHRY and CDR2 is SYGVKD in the germline V gene. The length of the CDR3 is 15 residues. The ends were cut back, 2 bases at V and 5 bases at J, with 10 bases in the middle. CDR3 DNA (partial): TGTGCCATCAGTGAGGGCACAAAGAATAATTCACCC. This translates into CAISEGTKNNSP. The complete CDR3 protein is CAISEGTKNNSPLHF.

Points on this clone: Sequencing ends 3 residues short of the CDR3 end; the germline J gene provides the rest. The chain is built from TRBV6-2 or TRBV6-3 and TRBJ1-1; no definite D call. The V gene's germline CDR1 is MNHEY and CDR2 SVGEGT. The length of the CDR3 is 14 residues. The germline V and J ends were trimmed by 8 bases and 4 bases, with 17 bases remaining between them. The CDR3 is CASLSDRASTEAFF. The DNA read from the CDR3 is TGTGCCAGCCTCTCCGATAGGGCGAGCACTGAA.

In the case of this clone: Coverage ceases 3 residues before the CDR3 finishes, and the germline J gene fills in the end. The chain couples TRBV7-9 to TRBJ1-4; tentative D call: TRBD1 (5 bases). The CDR3 runs 14 residues. Germline V gene lookup returns CDR1 SEHNR and CDR2 FQNEAQ (reference sequence). V was clipped by 5 bases and J by 1 base, with 8 bases between them. The sequenced CDR3 bases are TGTGCCAGCAGCCCCGACAGAACTAATGAAAAA. As protein: CASSPDRTNEK. The whole CDR3 protein is CASSPDRTNEKLFF.

Notes on this clone: The CDR3 is cut off 3 residues early in the read; its end comes from the germline J gene. This chain uses TRBV18 with TRBJ2-7; 11 bases agree with TRBD2. V lost 3 bases to trimming and J lost 3 bases; unmatched junction nucleotides: 4. The CDR3 totals 15 residues. The germline gives CDR1 KGHSH, CDR2 LQKENI. CDR3 DNA (partial): TGTGCCAGCTCACCGGGTAGCGGGAGGGTCTACGAG. This gives the protein CASSPGSGRVYE. The entire CDR3 reads CASSPGSGRVYEQYF.

Partial CDR3 DNA: TGTGCCAGTAGTATTTGGAAAGTAGGTGGCGTAGGGAGCAATCAGCCC. This codes for CASSIWKVGGVGSNQP. The entire CDR3 reads CASSIWKVGGVGSNQPQHF. The rearrangement uses TRBV19 and TRBJ1-5; D gene unclear. With the read ending 3 residues before the CDR3 end, the germline J gene is used to fill in that end. V lost 3 bases, J lost 1 base, and 22 bases lay in between. Germline CDR1 is LNHDA and CDR2 is SQIVND (reference sequence). This CDR3 has 19 residues.

Points on this clone: The CDR3 extends 3 residues past the end of the read, so its final part is completed from the germline J gene. The chain recombines TRBV2 with TRBJ2-5; no reliable D call. CDR3 length: 14 amino acids. Trimming removed 4 bases from V and 1 base from J, with 10 bases in between. Per germline, CDR1 SNHLY and CDR2 FYNNEI. The CDR3 sequence is CASSVSRVQETQYF. CDR3 DNA, as far as it was read: TGTGCCAGCAGTGTCTCCCGGGTCCAAGAGACC.

Concerning this clone itself: The CDR3 end is not reached by the read, which stops 3 residues before it; the germline J gene fills it in. The chain employs TRBV7-9 and TRBJ1-1; D may be TRBD1 (5 bases). V was cut by 2 bases and J by 1 base, with 5 bases left in between. CDR1 and CDR2 (germline): SEHNR, FQNEAQ (reference sequence). CDR3 length equals 13 residues. The covered CDR3 bases are TGTGCCAGCAGCTTAAGGGGGAACACTGAA. It translates to CASSLRGNTE. The CDR3, in full, reads CASSLRGNTEAFF.